Each of the 21 T cell receptor beta chains below was sequenced from the same sample in a study of OX40 agonist ivuxolimab in advanced cancers. Assay: immunoSEQ multiplex PCR; the TCRdb copy retains only in-frame clones and omits some. This table has more than 45,000 clones, around 90% appearing once. This specimen was CD4+ or CD8+ T cells sorted from blood, taken in a trial of the OX40 agonist ivuxolimab. The receptors here all came from an adult with an advanced solid tumor such as melanoma, head and neck, liver or kidney cancer.

V usage is TRBV5-1 and J usage is TRBJ2-7; D gene uncertain. Germline assignment: CDR1 SGHRS and CDR2 YFSETQ. This CDR3 comprises 14 residues. V lost 4 bases and J lost 3, with 14 bases in between. The CDR3 coding sequence is TGCGCCAGCAGCCTGGCCCTCTTAGACTACGAGCAGTACTTC. Translated, it gives CASSLALLDYEQYF.

The J gene is TRBJ1-5, the V gene TRBV5-6; D remains ambiguous. This CDR3 contains 15 residues. Germline V gives CDR1 SGHDT, CDR2 YYEEEE. The V end lost 1 base, the J end lost 1 base, and 9 bases lay between the germline ends. CDR3 in amino acids: CASSLWQVSNQPQHF. In DNA form, the CDR3 reads TGTGCCAGCAGCTTGTGGCAGGTGAGCAATCAGCCCCAGCATTTT.

The V call is TRBV5-8, the J call TRBJ2-1; 9 bases are shared with TRBD2. CDR1 is SGHTS, CDR2 YDEGEE, per germline. The CDR3 extends over 16 amino acids. The J segment lost 4 bases and the V segment lost 4 bases, leaving 9 bases of the junction unmatched. This CDR3 reads CASSPRRLAEYNEQFF. As DNA, the CDR3 is TGTGCCAGCAGCCCCCGCAGACTAGCGGAGTACAATGAGCAGTTCTTC.

The gene calls are TRBV15 and TRBJ1-3; D call uncertain. Trimming removed 1 base from V and 4 bases from J, with 11 bases in between. Looked up from germline, CDR1 is LNHNV and CDR2 is YYDKDF (reference sequence). This CDR3 comprises 15 residues. In DNA form, the CDR3 reads TGTGCCACCAGCAGAGCTCCCTTCGAGGGAAACACCATATATTTT. It translates to CATSRAPFEGNTIYF.

This chain links TRBV19 with TRBJ1-5, with D perhaps matching TRBD1 (5 bases). Germline CDR1 reads LNHDA; CDR2 reads SQIVND (reference sequence). CDR3 length equals 15 residues. Deletions cut 3 bases from V and 5 bases from J, with 14 bases between. The CDR3 DNA follows: TGTGCCAGTAGTATGGGGCCTAGCTCGCATCAGCCCCAGCATTTT. This gives the protein CASSMGPSSHQPQHF.

The chain has TRBV10-1 and TRBJ2-1, with D maybe TRBD2 (5 bases). V lost 0 bases to trimming and J lost 5 bases, with 14 bases between them. The CDR3 spans 16 residues. Germline assignment: CDR1 WNHNN and CDR2 SYGVQD (reference sequence). This chain's CDR3 is CASSESEGIGDNEQFF. The CDR3 nucleotides read TGCGCCAGCAGTGAGTCTGAGGGAATCGGGGACAATGAGCAGTTCTTC.

The chain has TRBV5-6 and TRBJ2-3; 10 nucleotides align to TRBD2. In germline, CDR1 is SGHDT, CDR2 YYEEEE. V shed 4 bases, J shed 4 bases, and the junction held 6 bases outside the gene matches. The CDR3 length is 15 residues. DNA for the CDR3: TGTGCCAGCAGCCTGAGCGGGAGGGCCCCAGATACGCAGTATTTT. Translated, it gives CASSLSGRAPDTQYF.

This sequence joins TRBV5-4 and TRBJ2-1; D ambiguous. Germline lookup yields CDR1 SGHNT and CDR2 YYREEE (reference sequence). Trimming pared 4 bases from V and 6 bases from J, leaving 8 bases between. This CDR3 has 12 residues. CDR3 in amino acids: CASSRALNEQFF. CDR3 coding DNA: TGTGCCAGCAGCCGAGCCCTCAATGAGCAGTTCTTC. The complete variable domain, with remaining parts taken from reference TRBV5-4 and TRBJ2-1, reads ETGVTQSPTHLIKTRGQQVTLRCSSQSGHNTVSWYQQALGQGPQFIFQYYREEENGRGNFPPRFSGLQFPNYSSELNVNALELDDSALYLCASSRALNEQFFGPGTRLTVL.

The rearrangement uses TRBV5-1 and TRBJ2-2; 9 nucleotides agree with TRBD1. CDR1 and CDR2 from the germline V gene are SGHRS and YFSETQ. V dropped 1 base and J dropped 5; count of bases not matched to a gene: 12. The CDR3 runs to 18 residues. The CDR3 loop reads CASSLQGPGQGYTGELFF. DNA of the CDR3: TGCGCCAGCAGCTTGCAGGGGCCGGGACAGGGATATACCGGGGAGCTGTTTTTT.

J is TRBJ2-7 and V is TRBV7-2; D gene uncertain. V lost 5 bases to trimming and J lost 4 bases, with 12 bases between them. In germline, CDR1 is SGHTA, CDR2 FQGNSA. The CDR3 has 13 residues. CDR3 nucleotides: TGTGCCAGCAGCGCCCCCTCCACTTACGAGCAGTACTTC. Translated, it gives CASSAPSTYEQYF.

This clone was seen a handful of times. Other DNA sequences within the sample encode an identical CDR3. CDR3 protein: CASRWGLAGAGEQYF. The CDR3 bases are TGTGCCAGCCGCTGGGGCCTCGCGGGGGCGGGGGAGCAGTACTTC. The chain combines TRBV5-6 with TRBJ2-7; possible D gene TRBD2, 7 bases. Trimming stripped 7 bases from V and 7 bases from J, with 24 bases between. CDR3 size: 15 residues. Germline CDR1 SGHDT, CDR2 YYEEEE.

This clone was seen only once. As DNA, the CDR3 is TGTGCCAGCAGCTTGGAAAGCGGCAGGCTGAACACTGAAGCTTTCTTT. Translating it yields CASSLESGRLNTEAFF. The gene calls are TRBV5-6 and TRBJ1-1, with no clear D. V was trimmed by 0 bases and J by 0 bases, leaving 12 bases between them. This CDR3 has 16 amino acids. The germline V gene has CDR1 SGHDT and CDR2 YYEEEE.

The chain recombines TRBV5-5 with TRBJ1-1; D possibly corresponds to TRBD1 (6 bases). V was cut by 1 base and J by 8 bases, with 9 bases left in between. Germline assignment: CDR1 SGHKS and CDR2 YYEKEE (reference sequence). This CDR3 has 12 residues. CDR3 loop: CASSLPGQEAFF. CDR3 in DNA: TGTGCCAGCAGCTTGCCCGGACAGGAAGCTTTCTTT.

This clone appeared a single time. This rearrangement joins TRBV7-8 to TRBJ1-1; D is possibly TRBD1 (5 bases). The length of the CDR3 is 14 residues. The V end lost 1 base, the J end lost 0 bases, and 6 bases lay between the germline ends. Germline V gives CDR1 SGHVS, CDR2 FQNEAQ. CDR3 nucleotides: TGTGCCAGCAGCTTAGAGGGGATGAACACTGAAGCTTTCTTT. This codes for CASSLEGMNTEAFF.

The chain carries TRBV27 and TRBJ2-7, with 12 bases fitting TRBD2. The germline gives CDR1 MNHEY, CDR2 SMNVEV (reference sequence). Trimming removed 2 bases from V and 3 bases from J; junction bases left unmatched: 5. The CDR3 sequence is 16 residues long. CDR3 in DNA: TGTGCCAGCAGTTTACGGCTAGCGGGAGGGAACTACGAGCAGTACTTC. Translated, it gives CASSLRLAGGNYEQYF.

The rearrangement links TRBV9 to TRBJ2-7; D perhaps matches TRBD1 (6 bases). The CDR3 length is 13 residues. Germline lookup yields CDR1 SGDLS and CDR2 YYNGEE. With 4 bases removed from V and 3 bases from J, the gap between germline ends came to 11 bases. The CDR3 nucleotides are TGTGCCAGCAGCCCCGGACAGATCTACGAGCAGTACTTC. This translates into CASSPGQIYEQYF.

The rearrangement links TRBV5-1 to TRBJ1-5, with 9 bases fitting TRBD1. Trimming at V came to 1 base and at J to 3 bases, leaving 2 bases not matched to a gene. The CDR3 loop spans 15 amino acids. Germline V gives CDR1 SGHRS, CDR2 YFSETQ. This CDR3 is CASSLWTGDNQPQHF. In DNA, the CDR3 is TGCGCCAGCAGCTTGTGGACAGGGGACAATCAGCCCCAGCATTTT. The variable domain in full, with the rest retrieved from reference TRBV5-1 and TRBJ1-5, is KAGVTQTPRYLIKTRGQQVTLSCSPISGHRSVSWYQQTPGQGLQFLFEYFSETQRNKGNFPGRFSGRQFSNSRSEMNVSTLELGDSALYLCASSLWTGDNQPQHFGDGTRLSIL.

This chain connects TRBV5-5 to TRBJ2-7, with TRBD2 identical over 11 bases. Looked up from germline, CDR1 is SGHKS and CDR2 is YYEKEE (reference sequence). V lost 4 bases and J lost 5; bases outside the gene matches: 5. This CDR3 contains 14 residues. CDR3 coding DNA: TGTGCCAGCAGCGTAGCGGGGGGGCCCCACGAGCAGTACTTC. This translates into CASSVAGGPHEQYF.

The chain carries TRBV11-2 and TRBJ2-7; D may be TRBD2 (5 bases). Germline V lookup: CDR1 SGHAT, CDR2 FQNNGV. The CDR3 is made up of 14 amino acids. Trimming removed 5 bases at V and 1 base at J, with 12 bases between. CDR3 protein: CASSEGQASYEQYF. For the CDR3, the DNA is TGTGCCAGCAGCGAGGGCCAAGCGTCCTACGAGCAGTACTTC.

The rearrangement uses TRBV7-3 and TRBJ2-5, with D tentatively TRBD1 or TRBD2 (6 bases each). The germline gives CDR1 SGHTA, CDR2 FQGTGA. Trimming cost V 7 bases and J 0 bases, with 12 bases left between them. CDR3 length equals 14 residues. CDR3 DNA: TGTGCCAGCATTTTAGGGGGGTACCAAGAGACCCAGTACTTC. Amino acids: CASILGGYQETQYF.

The rearrangement links TRBV6-5 to TRBJ2-7, with D uncertain. V shed 6 bases and J shed 1 base, with 16 bases lying between them. The V gene's germline CDR1 is MNHEY and CDR2 SVGAGI. The CDR3 loop spans 15 amino acids. In DNA, the CDR3 is TGTGCCAGCAGCCAAGGGCCTGGGGATTCCTACGAGCAGTACTTC. Protein product: CASSQGPGDSYEQYF.